This passage covers 25 T cell receptor beta chains from one sample sequenced in a study of T cells in Graves' hyperthyroidism and ophthalmopathy. Amplification targeted TCR beta CDR3 regions from RNA transcripts. First-round RT-PCR with HTBI primers amplified the TCR CDR3 region. MiXCR, applied by TCRdb to the multiplex PCR reads, yields one record per CDR3 protein. The data show a few hundred thousand distinct CDR3 sequences, with more than 20% seen just once and roughly 80% held by the top ten. The sample comprised blood. The receptors here all came from a man aged 50 to 60 with Graves' hyperthyroidism.

The chain couples TRBV27 to TRBJ2-5; 7 positions agree with TRBD2. The CDR3 totals 17 residues. The trim removed 3 bases at V and 2 bases at J, leaving 12 bases unmatched. Germline V gives CDR1 MNHEY, CDR2 SMNVEV (reference sequence). CDR3 loop: CASSFRERTRGQETQYF. In DNA, the CDR3 is TGTGCCAGCAGTTTTCGTGAGAGGACTAGGGGACAAGAGACCCAGTACTTC.

This chain uses TRBV7-3 with TRBJ2-2; D is uncertain. The CDR3 covers 14 residues. CDR1 is SGHTA and CDR2 is FQGTGA in the germline V gene. Trimming removed 3 bases at V and 0 bases at J, with 5 bases between. The CDR3 DNA sequence: TGTGCCAGCAGCTTTCAGTCGAACACCGGGGAGCTGTTTTTT. This codes for CASSFQSNTGELFF. Full variable domain (outside the CDR3, taken from reference TRBV7-3 and TRBJ2-2): GAGVSQTPSNKVTEKGKYVELRCDPISGHTALYWYRQSLGQGPEFLIYFQGTGAADDSGLPNDRFFAVRPEGSVSTLKIQRTERGDSAVYLCASSFQSNTGELFFGEGSRLTVL.

The chain joins TRBV20-1 to TRBJ1-4; 9 nucleotides match TRBD1. V lost 6 bases and J lost 8; bases outside the gene matches: 10. This CDR3 is built from 14 residues. The V gene's germline CDR1 is DFQATT and CDR2 SNEGSKA (reference sequence). The CDR3 bases are TGCAGTGCGGCGCCCGGGACAGGGCGAGAAAAACTGTTTTTT. Protein sequence: CSAAPGTGREKLFF.

This clonotype was recorded at least ten times. The V call is TRBV6-1, the J call TRBJ1-2, with D tentatively TRBD1 (5 bases). Germline V gene lookup returns CDR1 MNHNS and CDR2 SASEGT. This CDR3 has 14 residues. V was pared by 5 bases and J by 4 bases, with 14 bases between. The CDR3 region has the DNA TGTGCCAGCAGTTATAGCTCTGGGACCTATGGCTACACCTTC. Translation gives CASSYSSGTYGYTF.

This clonotype was detected a few times. V and J are TRBV7-9 and TRBJ2-1; TRBD2 is a possible D gene (5 bases). Germline loops: CDR1 SEHNR, CDR2 FQNEAQ (reference sequence). Trimming removed 5 bases from V and 5 bases from J, with 16 bases in between. There are 15 residues in the CDR3. The CDR3 DNA reads TGTGCCAGCAGCCCTCGGGATCGGAACCACAATGAGCAGTTCTTC. Its translation is CASSPRDRNHNEQFF.

This clonotype came up a few times. The CDR3 spells CASGTTGGDGYTF. The CDR3 nucleotides read TGTGCCAGTGGTACAACAGGGGGCGATGGCTACACCTTC. The V gene is TRBV5-6, the J gene TRBJ1-2, with 9 bases aligning to TRBD1. The germline CDR1 and CDR2 sequences are SGHDT and YYEEEE. The CDR3 spans 13 residues. J was trimmed by 6 bases and V by 8 bases; bases with no gene match: 8.

The chain recombines TRBV6-1 with TRBJ2-2, with D possibly TRBD1 on 5 matching bases. CDR1 is MNHNS, CDR2 SASEGT, per germline. The CDR3 runs to 13 residues. The V end lost 5 bases, the J end lost 5 bases, and 9 bases lay between the germline ends. The CDR3 reads CASSSKGTGELFF. The DNA of the CDR3 is TGTGCCAGCAGTTCAAAGGGGACCGGGGAGCTGTTTTTT.

The chain recombines TRBV6-1 with TRBJ2-1, with 10 bases identical to TRBD1. J lost 14 bases, V lost 2 bases, and 6 bases had no gene match. In germline, CDR1 is MNHNS, CDR2 SASEGT. The CDR3 spans 13 residues. The CDR3 sequence: CASSEFAGTGEFF. Written as DNA, the CDR3 is TGTGCCAGCAGTGAATTCGCCGGGACAGGGGAGTTCTTC.

A few counts support this clonotype. This chain links TRBV3-1 with TRBJ2-1, with 10 bases aligning to TRBD2. Looked up from germline, CDR1 is LGHDT and CDR2 is YNNKEL (reference sequence). With 0 bases clipped from V and 6 bases from J, the junction kept 5 bases outside the gene matches. The length of the CDR3 is 16 residues. The CDR3 loop reads CASSQEAGGVSNEQFF. The DNA for the CDR3 is TGTGCCAGCAGCCAAGAAGCGGGAGGGGTTAGCAATGAGCAGTTCTTC.

The gene calls are TRBV14 and TRBJ1-2; D not certain. Germline values: CDR1 SGHDN, CDR2 FVKESK. V shed 5 bases and J shed 3 bases, with 16 bases lying between them. This CDR3 contains 15 residues. The CDR3 DNA sequence: TGTGCCAGCAGCTCCGCCCGGACGGGTTACTATGGCTACACCTTC. It is translated as CASSSARTGYYGYTF.

This chain uses TRBV15 with TRBJ1-2; D is possibly TRBD1 (5 bases). The CDR3 runs 12 residues. The V gene lost 6 bases and the J gene lost 7 bases, with 12 bases spanning the gap. Per the germline V gene, CDR1 is LNHNV and CDR2 is YYDKDF (reference sequence). The DNA for the CDR3 is TGTGCCACCAGGCAAGGGGCGGCTGGCTACACCTTC. Residues: CATRQGAAGYTF.

The chain is built from TRBV3-1 and TRBJ1-2, with TRBD1 matching over 8 bases. CDR3 length: 14 residues. The trim removed 4 bases at V and 4 bases at J, leaving 5 bases unmatched. CDR1 and CDR2 (germline): LGHDT, YNNKEL (reference sequence). CDR3 DNA sequence: TGTGCCAGCAGCCCATTACAGGGGGGCTATGGCTACACCTTC. Residues: CASSPLQGGYGYTF.

CDR3 amino acids: CSAIGGMNTEAFF. In DNA form, the CDR3 reads TGCAGTGCTATTGGGGGTATGAACACTGAAGCTTTCTTT. The chain employs TRBV20-1 and TRBJ1-1; D is perhaps TRBD1 (5 bases). Trimming left V 4 bases short and J 0 bases short, with 9 bases between. This CDR3 contains 13 residues. Germline V gives CDR1 DFQATT, CDR2 SNEGSKA (reference sequence).

Ten or more counts support this clonotype. The rearrangement uses TRBV2 and TRBJ2-1; D is perhaps TRBD2 (6 bases). V lost 6 bases and J 0 bases, leaving 12 bases between the germline ends. CDR3 length: 15 amino acids. Germline V gene data show CDR1 as SNHLY and CDR2 as FYNNEI. The CDR3 protein is CASRLALSSYNEQFF. The CDR3 coding sequence is TGTGCCAGCAGGCTAGCGCTAAGCTCCTACAATGAGCAGTTCTTC.

The chain links TRBV19 to TRBJ1-1; D gene unclear. Germline-derived CDR1 and CDR2 are LNHDA and SQIVND (reference sequence). This CDR3 has 13 amino acids. Trimming removed 3 bases from V and 1 base from J, with 6 bases in between. The CDR3 region has the DNA TGTGCCAGTAGTATTAAGGAGAACACTGAAGCTTTCTTT. Translation gives CASSIKENTEAFF.

This clonotype showed up just a few times. The V and J genes are TRBV5-6 and TRBJ1-2; a weak D match, TRBD1 (6 bases). The CDR3 contains 13 residues. Germline CDR1 reads SGHDT; CDR2 reads YYEEEE. Trimming took 2 bases from V and 4 from J, leaving 9 bases between them. The CDR3 coding sequence is TGTGCCAGCAGCTTTCAGGGGTTCTATGGCTACACCTTC. This gives the protein CASSFQGFYGYTF.

This clonotype was counted only a few times. The CDR3 region is CASSGASGGNQPQHF. DNA for the CDR3: TGTGCCAGCAGTGGGGCCTCCGGAGGCAATCAGCCCCAGCATTTT. The rearrangement links TRBV28 to TRBJ1-5, with D possibly TRBD1 on 5 matching bases. CDR1 and CDR2 from the germline V gene are MDHEN and SYDVKM. V dropped 5 bases and J dropped 2 bases, with 13 bases sitting between them. The CDR3 totals 15 residues.

The V and J genes are TRBV29-1 and TRBJ2-1, with D tentatively TRBD2 (5 bases). The CDR3 is 13 residues long. Trimming stripped 7 bases from V and 3 bases from J, with 13 bases between. The V gene's germline CDR1 is SQVTM and CDR2 ANQGSEA. CDR3 loop: CSAVGLSYNEQFF. The CDR3 DNA reads as TGCAGCGCTGTCGGACTTAGCTACAATGAGCAGTTCTTC.

This clonotype has more than one count but fewer than ten. V is TRBV20-1 and J is TRBJ2-2, with TRBD1 as a possible D gene (6 bases). CDR1 is DFQATT, CDR2 SNEGSKA, per germline (reference sequence). The V gene lost 5 bases and the J gene lost 5 bases, with 21 bases spanning the gap. This CDR3 spans 16 amino acids. CDR3 sequence: CSARNLRDIETGELFF. In DNA form, the CDR3 reads TGCAGTGCTCGAAACCTCCGGGACATCGAGACCGGGGAGCTGTTTTTT.

This sequence joins TRBV5-1 and TRBJ2-2, with 13 bases that match TRBD2. Losses at the gene ends were 3 bases for V and 2 bases for J; bases not matched to a gene: 1. CDR1 is SGHRS and CDR2 is YFSETQ in the germline V gene. The CDR3 has 16 residues. CDR3 loop: CASSSGLAGNTGELFF. The CDR3 region has the DNA TGCGCCAGCAGCTCGGGACTAGCGGGAAACACCGGGGAGCTGTTTTTT. Full variable domain (rest looked up from reference TRBV5-1 and TRBJ2-2): KAGVTQTPRYLIKTRGQQVTLSCSPISGHRSVSWYQQTPGQGLQFLFEYFSETQRNKGNFPGRFSGRQFSNSRSEMNVSTLELGDSALYLCASSSGLAGNTGELFFGEGSRLTVL.

In its sample, this clonotype was seen many times. This rearrangement joins TRBV6-2 or TRBV6-3 to TRBJ2-7; no reliable D call. CDR1 and CDR2 (germline): MNHEY, SVGEGT. CDR3 size: 12 residues. Trimming pared 5 bases from V and 3 bases from J, leaving 8 bases between. The CDR3 spells CASSPRYYEQYF. DNA of the CDR3: TGTGCCAGCAGTCCCCGGTACTACGAGCAGTACTTC.

This clonotype was counted at least ten times. This rearrangement joins TRBV5-1 to TRBJ2-1; 10 bases map to TRBD2. Germline lookup yields CDR1 SGHRS and CDR2 YFSETQ. Unmatched junction bases numbered 8, after V lost 2 bases and J lost 9 bases. The CDR3 runs to 15 residues. The CDR3 loop is CASSLGTLAGAEQFF. CDR3 nucleotide sequence: TGCGCCAGCAGCTTAGGGACGCTAGCGGGAGCTGAGCAGTTCTTC.

This clonotype was counted ten times or more. The rearrangement uses TRBV3-1 and TRBJ2-3, with TRBD2 matching over 7 bases. Germline V gives CDR1 LGHDT, CDR2 YNNKEL (reference sequence). The V gene end was trimmed by 5 bases and the J gene end by 2 bases; junction bases not matched to a gene: 4. The CDR3 contains 14 residues. In DNA, the CDR3 is TGTGCCAGCAGCGCTAGCGGAGCCACAGATACGCAGTATTTT. This gives the protein CASSASGATDTQYF.

This clonotype has a handful of counts. The chain recombines TRBV20-1 with TRBJ2-4; 10 nucleotides agree with TRBD2. CDR3 size: 18 residues. CDR1 and CDR2 from the germline V gene are DFQATT and SNEGSKA (reference sequence). V dropped 0 bases and J dropped 0; count of bases not matched to a gene: 8. The CDR3 loop is CSARDPAGGPRAKNIQYF. CDR3 sequence (DNA): TGCAGTGCTAGAGATCCAGCGGGAGGGCCTCGAGCCAAAAACATTCAGTACTTC.

This clonotype was seen more than once but under ten times. A read error may explain this, as a much larger clone is one base away. CDR3 sequence reads: CASRRNMNTETFF. The CDR3 DNA follows: TGTGCCAGCAGACGGAACATGAACACTGAAACTTTCTTT. The J gene is TRBJ1-1, the V gene TRBV6-2 or TRBV6-3; D remains ambiguous. Per the germline V gene, CDR1 is MNHEY and CDR2 is SVGEGT. The CDR3 loop spans 13 amino acids.